Each of the 28 T cell receptor beta chains below was sequenced from the same sample in a study of blood T cell repertoires in COVID-19. The protocol was immunoSEQ multiplex PCR, while the TCRdb copy is restricted to in-frame clones and leaves out a portion. This sample has just over 65,000 clones; roughly 88% occur once, and the top ten carry more than 8%. The sequencing sample was made of peripheral blood. These receptors all stem from a man aged 25-45 years with acute or convalescent COVID-19.

This rearrangement joins TRBV28 to TRBJ2-2; TRBD1 aligns across 8 bases. The CDR3 is 17 amino acids. CDR1 is MDHEN, CDR2 SYDVKM, per germline. V trimming: 7 bases; J trimming: 5 bases; junction bases outside the gene matches: 15. CDR3 nucleotide sequence: TGTGCCAGCACCCCTTTGCCCCCAGGGGGCATTACCGGGGAGCTGTTTTTT. Amino acid sequence: CASTPLPPGGITGELFF.

V and J are TRBV6-5 and TRBJ2-3, with TRBD2 as a possible D gene (6 bases). Trimming took 9 bases from V and 6 from J, leaving 10 bases between them. The CDR3 is 11 amino acids. Germline assignment: CDR1 MNHEY and CDR2 SVGAGI. The CDR3 spells CASRGSDTQYF. In nucleotides, the CDR3 is TGTGCCAGTCGGGGGTCGGATACGCAGTATTTT.

The chain links TRBV24-1 to TRBJ2-3, with 9 bases lining up with TRBD2. The CDR3 consists of 16 residues. J was trimmed by 3 bases and V by 1 base; bases with no gene match: 4. Germline assignment: CDR1 KGHDR and CDR2 SFDVKD. CDR3 sequence reads: CATSDFSGSLTDTQYF. The CDR3 region has the DNA TGTGCCACCAGTGATTTTAGCGGGAGTTTGACAGATACGCAGTATTTT.

This clone was seen once. The V and J genes are TRBV4-1 and TRBJ2-7; D is perhaps TRBD2 (5 bases). V was clipped by 0 bases and J by 2 bases, with 14 bases between them. Germline assignment: CDR1 MGHRA and CDR2 YSYEKL. The CDR3 has 16 amino acids. The CDR3 DNA is TGCGCCAGCAGCCAAGACGGTGGAAGCGGTCCCTACGAGCAGTACTTC. Its protein is CASSQDGGSGPYEQYF.

Only one count was recorded for this clone. In DNA form, the CDR3 reads TGTGCCAGCAGTTACGTGGGACTTAAGGGCACCGGGGAGCTGTTTTTT. Translating gives CASSYVGLKGTGELFF. V usage is TRBV6-5 and J usage is TRBJ2-2; weak D call: TRBD2 (6 bases). This CDR3 is 16 amino acids long. Trimming removed 2 bases from V and 4 bases from J, with 14 bases in between. Germline V gives CDR1 MNHEY, CDR2 SVGAGI.

This chain connects TRBV19 to TRBJ2-4, with 8 bases lining up with TRBD2. Germline-derived CDR1 and CDR2 are LNHDA and SQIVND (reference sequence). V was pared by 4 bases and J by 2 bases, with 10 bases of the junction left unmatched. This CDR3 is built from 17 residues. This CDR3 is CASSNEREMGTKNIQYF. The CDR3 DNA is TGTGCCAGTAGTAACGAGCGGGAGATGGGAACCAAAAACATTCAGTACTTC.

The V call is TRBV6-5, the J call TRBJ1-1, with 7 bases aligning to TRBD1. V was pared by 7 bases and J by 1 base, with 9 bases of the junction left unmatched. The CDR3 has 15 residues. Germline V gene lookup returns CDR1 MNHEY and CDR2 SVGAGI. Here the CDR3 DNA reads TGTGCCAGCAAAGTCGACGGGACAGAGAACACTGAAGCTTTCTTT. This translates into CASKVDGTENTEAFF.

This rearrangement joins TRBV18 to TRBJ2-1; 7 bases map to TRBD2. The CDR3 covers 15 residues. The V segment lost 0 bases and the J segment 9 bases; nucleotides outside the gene matches: 8. Looked up from germline, CDR1 is KGHSH and CDR2 is LQKENI. CDR3 nucleotides: TGTGCCAGCTCACCACCTGAGACTAGCCTACGTGAGCAGTTCTTC. Its protein product is CASSPPETSLREQFF. Combining the CDR3 with reference TRBV18 and TRBJ2-1 gives the whole variable domain NAGVMQNPRHLVRRRGQEARLRCSPMKGHSHVYWYRQLPEEGLKFMVYLQKENIIDESGMPKERFSAEFPKEGPSILRIQQVVRGDSAAYFCASSPPETSLREQFFGPGTRLTVL.

This clone has a single count. The V gene is TRBV4-1, the J gene TRBJ2-7; TRBD2 matches 10 bases. This CDR3 has 14 residues. J was trimmed by 4 bases and V by 3 bases; bases with no gene match: 3. Germline CDR1 is MGHRA and CDR2 is YSYEKL. The CDR3 sequence is CASSQTSGPYEQYF. The DNA for the CDR3 is TGCGCCAGCAGCCAGACTAGCGGGCCGTACGAGCAGTACTTC.

The V call is TRBV19, the J call TRBJ2-7; 7 bases agree with TRBD2. The ends lost 3 bases at V and 1 base at J; junction bases unmatched: 6. CDR3 length: 15 amino acids. Germline loops: CDR1 LNHDA, CDR2 SQIVND (reference sequence). The CDR3 DNA is TGTGCCAGTAGTATCTATGGCGGGGGATCCTACGAGCAGTACTTC. It is translated as CASSIYGGGSYEQYF.

The chain employs TRBV6-4 and TRBJ2-1; the match to TRBD2 covers 8 bases. The germline V gene has CDR1 MRHNA and CDR2 SNTAGT. This CDR3 has 15 residues. The V gene end was trimmed by 2 bases and the J gene end by 0 bases; junction bases not matched to a gene: 0. Here the CDR3 reads CASSDTSGSYNEQFF. In DNA form, the CDR3 reads TGTGCCAGCAGTGACACTAGCGGCTCCTACAATGAGCAGTTCTTC.

The V gene is TRBV6-6, the J gene TRBJ1-1, with 7 bases matching TRBD1. CDR3 length: 15 residues. Germline values: CDR1 MNHNY, CDR2 SVGAGI (reference sequence). Trimming cost V 5 bases and J 0 bases; bases outside gene matches: 6. The CDR3 DNA sequence: TGTGCCAGCAGTAGGGACAGCCGCTTGAACACTGAAGCTTTCTTT. It is translated as CASSRDSRLNTEAFF.

V usage is TRBV6-6 and J usage is TRBJ2-1, with TRBD2 matching 8 bases. Germline CDR1 MNHNY, CDR2 SVGAGI (reference sequence). The CDR3 extends over 13 amino acids. V dropped 5 bases and J dropped 6; count of bases not matched to a gene: 3. The CDR3 DNA sequence: TGTGCCAGCAGTCAGCGGGAGATCAATGAGCAGTTCTTC. Its protein product is CASSQREINEQFF.

The V call is TRBV12-3 or TRBV12-4, the J call TRBJ2-1; D is ambiguous. The CDR3 runs to 11 residues. Trimming left V 8 bases short and J 7 bases short, with 9 bases between. The CDR3 DNA sequence: TGTGCCAGCCGGAGAGAGAATGAGCAGTTCTTC. Translating it yields CASRRENEQFF.

The V call is TRBV5-4, the J call TRBJ2-3, with TRBD2 identical over 8 bases. Trimming cost V 5 bases and J 6 bases; bases outside gene matches: 14. The CDR3 covers 16 residues. Germline V gene lookup returns CDR1 SGHNT and CDR2 YYREEE (reference sequence). In DNA, the CDR3 is TGTGCCAGCAGAAAAGGACTAGCAGGCCTGCTTGATACGCAGTATTTT. Translated: CASRKGLAGLLDTQYF.

This chain connects TRBV27 to TRBJ2-1; 10 positions agree with TRBD2. CDR1 and CDR2 from the germline V gene are MNHEY and SMNVEV (reference sequence). CDR3 size: 16 residues. The J segment lost 9 bases and the V segment lost 2 bases, leaving 10 bases of the junction unmatched. The CDR3 DNA follows: TGTGCCAGCAGTTTAGGTGGTAGCGGGAGGAGTCGTGAGCAGTTCTTC. This codes for CASSLGGSGRSREQFF.

The CDR3 coding sequence is TGTGCCACCCTAAATCTAGGGGGTGGCAATCAGCCCCAGCATTTT. This codes for CATLNLGGGNQPQHF. This sequence joins TRBV19 and TRBJ1-5, with D possibly TRBD1 on 6 matching bases. Deletions cut 10 bases from V and 2 bases from J, with 18 bases between. The CDR3 sequence is 15 residues long. In germline, CDR1 is LNHDA, CDR2 SQIVND (reference sequence).

This sequence joins TRBV3-1 (or the pseudogene TRBV3-2) and TRBJ2-5, with a tentative D call TRBD1 (6 bases). From germline, CDR1 is LGHDT and CDR2 YNNKEL (reference sequence). With 3 bases removed from V and 1 base from J, the gap between germline ends came to 9 bases. The CDR3 is made up of 14 amino acids. The CDR3 coding sequence is TGTGCCAGCAGCCATAGGACAGCCCAAGAGACCCAGTACTTC. It is translated as CASSHRTAQETQYF.

This chain connects TRBV11-2 to TRBJ2-7, with D tentatively TRBD2 (5 bases). The CDR3 sequence is 15 residues long. V was pared by 0 bases and J by 0 bases, with 9 bases between. CDR1 and CDR2 (germline): SGHAT, FQNNGV. The CDR3: CASSLEAGNSYEQYF. DNA for the CDR3: TGTGCCAGCAGCTTAGAAGCCGGGAACTCCTACGAGCAGTACTTC.

CDR3 residues: CASSATSRYEQYF. Written as DNA, the CDR3 is TGCGCCAGCAGTGCGACTAGCAGGTACGAGCAGTACTTC. The rearrangement uses TRBV10-2 and TRBJ2-7; 7 positions agree with TRBD2. Trimming cost V 4 bases and J 4 bases; bases outside gene matches: 4. Germline CDR1 and CDR2: WSHSY and SAAADI. This CDR3 is 13 amino acids long.

The J gene is TRBJ1-5, the V gene TRBV19; tentative D call: TRBD1 (6 bases). Trimming took 2 bases from V and 8 from J, leaving 28 bases between them. The germline gives CDR1 LNHDA, CDR2 SQIVND (reference sequence). The CDR3 runs to 19 residues. The CDR3 protein is CASSILQGHANPIWEPQHF. As DNA, the CDR3 is TGTGCCAGTAGTATACTCCAGGGACATGCGAATCCGATCTGGGAGCCCCAGCATTTT.

The chain employs TRBV5-1 and TRBJ2-7, with TRBD2 matching over 9 bases. CDR1 SGHRS and CDR2 YFSETQ come from the germline V gene. With V trimmed by 4 bases and J by 6 bases, 11 bases remained unmatched. CDR3 length: 15 residues. The CDR3 sequence is CASSLRIAGAGEQYF. The CDR3 bases are TGCGCCAGCAGCCTACGAATAGCGGGAGCGGGCGAGCAGTACTTC.

The rearrangement joins TRBV27 to TRBJ1-1; D perhaps matches TRBD1 (6 bases). Germline V gene lookup returns CDR1 MNHEY and CDR2 SMNVEV (reference sequence). This CDR3 region has 15 residues. The V gene lost 3 bases and the J gene lost 0 bases, with 11 bases spanning the gap. The CDR3, as DNA: TGTGCCAGCAGTTTCACAGGGAGAATGAACACTGAAGCTTTCTTT. Translating it yields CASSFTGRMNTEAFF.

This chain joins TRBV4-2 and TRBJ1-1; 7 nucleotides align to TRBD1. Germline CDR1 is LGHNA and CDR2 is YNFKEQ. The CDR3 runs to 17 residues. V gave up 3 bases and J gave up 4 bases; unmatched junction bases: 14. The CDR3 bases are TGTGCCAGCAGCCACGGACAGGCGGAGGGGTTAGGCACTGAAGCTTTCTTT. Translating gives CASSHGQAEGLGTEAFF.

The chain's CDR3 is CASSDSKVRHTDTQYF. The CDR3 bases are TGCGCCAGCAGTGATTCGAAGGTTCGACACACAGATACGCAGTATTTT. The rearrangement joins TRBV10-2 to TRBJ2-3; D gene ambiguous. This CDR3 has 16 residues. CDR1 and CDR2 (germline): WSHSY, SAAADI. The V end lost 3 bases, the J end lost 2 bases, and 15 bases lay between the germline ends.

The rearrangement uses TRBV6-4 and TRBJ2-3; 7 bases match TRBD1. The trim removed 2 bases at V and 2 bases at J, leaving 1 base unmatched. The CDR3 extends over 14 amino acids. The germline V gene has CDR1 MRHNA and CDR2 SNTAGT. The CDR3 region has the DNA TGTGCCAGCAGTGACGGACAGGACACAGATACGCAGTATTTT. This encodes CASSDGQDTDTQYF.

V is TRBV20-1 and J is TRBJ1-1; 7 bases fit TRBD1. CDR1 and CDR2 from the germline V gene are DFQATT and SNEGSKA (reference sequence). There are 11 residues in the CDR3. J gave up 11 bases and V 4 bases, and 7 bases lay outside the gene matches. CDR3 in amino acids: CSAKGGQSAFF. CDR3 sequence (DNA): TGCAGTGCTAAGGGGGGACAGTCCGCTTTCTTT.

The J gene is TRBJ1-2, the V gene TRBV5-6, with TRBD1 matching over 9 bases. The V gene's germline CDR1 is SGHDT and CDR2 YYEEEE. The trim removed 3 bases at V and 2 bases at J, leaving 2 bases unmatched. The CDR3 is 14 residues long. The CDR3: CASSWDRVNYGYTF. DNA for the CDR3: TGTGCCAGCAGCTGGGACAGGGTCAACTATGGCTACACCTTC.